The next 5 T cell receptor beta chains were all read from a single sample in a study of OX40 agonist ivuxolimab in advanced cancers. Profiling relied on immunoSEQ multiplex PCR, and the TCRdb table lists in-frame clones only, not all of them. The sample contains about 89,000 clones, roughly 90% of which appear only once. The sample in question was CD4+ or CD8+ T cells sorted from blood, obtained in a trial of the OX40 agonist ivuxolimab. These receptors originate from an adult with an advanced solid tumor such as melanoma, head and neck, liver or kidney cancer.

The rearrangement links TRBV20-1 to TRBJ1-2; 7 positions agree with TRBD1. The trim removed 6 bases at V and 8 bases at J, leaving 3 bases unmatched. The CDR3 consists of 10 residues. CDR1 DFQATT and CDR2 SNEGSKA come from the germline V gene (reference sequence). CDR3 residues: CSAGDSGYTF. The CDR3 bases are TGCAGTGCCGGGGACAGCGGCTACACCTTC.

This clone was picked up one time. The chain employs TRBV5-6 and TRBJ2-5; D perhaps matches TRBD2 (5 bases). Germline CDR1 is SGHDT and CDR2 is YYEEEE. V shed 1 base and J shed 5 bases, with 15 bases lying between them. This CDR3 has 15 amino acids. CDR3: CASSLRGSNIETQYF. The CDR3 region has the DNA TGTGCCAGCAGCTTGCGGGGTAGCAATATTGAGACCCAGTACTTC.

CDR3 in amino acids: CASSPTRDRQNTEAFF. In DNA, the CDR3 is TGTGCCAGCTCACCAACTAGGGACAGGCAGAACACTGAAGCTTTCTTT. This sequence joins TRBV18 and TRBJ1-1; 8 bases map to TRBD1. Trimming cost V 2 bases and J 1 base; bases outside gene matches: 6. This CDR3 comprises 16 residues. In germline, CDR1 is KGHSH, CDR2 LQKENI.

The CDR3 region is CASSESGFWNTGELFF. CDR3 nucleotide sequence: TGTGCCAGCAGTGAATCAGGGTTTTGGAACACCGGGGAGCTGTTTTTT. The chain employs TRBV6-1 and TRBJ2-2; D may be TRBD1 (5 bases). The germline V and J ends were trimmed by 2 bases and 1 base, with 11 bases remaining between them. The CDR3 spans 16 residues. CDR1 MNHNS and CDR2 SASEGT come from the germline V gene.

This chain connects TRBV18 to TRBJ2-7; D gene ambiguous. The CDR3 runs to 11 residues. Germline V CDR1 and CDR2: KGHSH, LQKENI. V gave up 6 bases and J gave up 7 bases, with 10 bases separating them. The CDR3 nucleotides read TGTGCCAGCTCTTCCTTTGGGGAGCAGTACTTC. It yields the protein CASSSFGEQYF.